These 32 T cell receptor beta chains originate from one sample sequenced in a study of Tregs in tolerant kidney transplant recipients. TCRdb's table, derived via immunoSEQ multiplex PCR, lists solely in-frame clones and lacks some. The specimen's table records some 29,000 clones. Recipients received nonmyeloablative bone marrow transplants from related graft donors, with transient mixed chimerism. Sequencing used CD4+ T cells from blood (PBMCs), obtained 24 months after the transplant. The origin of the receptors is a human patient who received a combined kidney and bone marrow transplant. Part of the T cells may come from the graft donor.

With regard to this clone: The read terminates 3 residues before the CDR3 end, so the remaining end is supplied by the germline J gene. The chain links TRBV10-3 to TRBJ2-2, with D unresolved. Germline values: CDR1 ENHRY, CDR2 SYGVKD. Trimming removed 2 bases from V and 5 bases from J, with 6 bases in between. This CDR3 is 13 amino acids long. The covered CDR3 bases are TGTGCCATCAGTGAGCGCGTAACCGGGGAG. Translated: CAISERVTGE. The whole CDR3 region reads CAISERVTGELFF.

Note on this clone: The sequenced fragment ends 3 residues before the CDR3 boundary, so the rest is inferred from the germline J gene. V gene TRBV19 combines with J gene TRBJ1-2; 7 bases line up with TRBD1. V shed 3 bases, J shed 5 bases, and the junction held 9 bases outside the gene matches. The CDR3 has 15 residues. CDR1 and CDR2 (germline): LNHDA, SQIVND (reference sequence). The chain's CDR3 is CASSIAGQRGYGYTF. The DNA read from the CDR3 is TGTGCCAGTAGTATTGCGGGACAGAGGGGTTATGGC.

A remark on this clone: The read gets to within 3 residues of the CDR3 end, and the germline J gene fills in the rest. This rearrangement joins TRBV5-1 to TRBJ2-5; TRBD2 agrees at 9 bases. CDR1 is SGHRS and CDR2 is YFSETQ in the germline V gene. The CDR3 consists of 16 residues. The J segment lost 0 bases and the V segment lost 2 bases, leaving 5 bases of the junction unmatched. The CDR3 reads CASSFSSGAYQETQYF. CDR3 DNA, as far as it was read: TGCGCCAGCAGCTTCTCTAGCGGGGCGTACCAAGAGACC.

In the case of this clone: The read stops 3 residues short of the end of the CDR3; the missing end is completed from the germline J gene. This chain links TRBV11-3 with TRBJ2-2; 9 bases map to TRBD2. The junction had 4 bases not matched to a gene; V was cut back by 1 base and J by 10 bases. Germline values: CDR1 SGHNT, CDR2 YENEEA. CDR3 length: 14 amino acids. CDR3: CASSLVGLASELFF. CDR3 DNA, as far as it was read: TGTGCCAGCAGCTTAGTAGGACTAGCGTCGGAG.

Note on this clone: The CDR3 goes on 3 residues after the read ends, and that part is filled in from the germline J gene. J is TRBJ1-2 and V is TRBV23-1, with D perhaps matching TRBD1 (5 bases). TRBV23-1 is noted as an ORF with a role that remains uncertain. V was trimmed by 4 bases and J by 1 base, leaving 10 bases between them. The CDR3 runs to 14 residues. CDR3 protein: CASSLGDYNYGYTF. The sequenced CDR3 bases are TGCGCCAGCAGTCTAGGGGACTATAACTATGGC.

As regards this clone: The observed sequence ends 3 residues before the CDR3 terminus, with the missing tail filled in from the germline J gene. The chain is built from TRBV30 and TRBJ1-2; 10 bases line up with TRBD1. Germline CDR1 is GTSNPN and CDR2 is SVGIG (reference sequence). The CDR3 is made up of 14 amino acids. The CDR3 here is CAWSPTGTGDGYTF. CDR3 DNA, as far as it was read: TGTGCCTGGAGTCCTACCGGGACAGGGGACGGC.

Comments on this clone: The CDR3 goes on 3 residues after the read ends, and that part is filled in from the germline J gene. This rearrangement joins TRBV7-2 to TRBJ2-7, with D perhaps matching TRBD1 (5 bases). Germline CDR1 SGHTA, CDR2 FQGNSA. The CDR3 has 13 amino acids. The V end lost 3 bases, the J end lost 3 bases, and 9 bases lay between the germline ends. CDR3 in amino acids: CASSFGRDYEQYF. The CDR3 DNA, read in part, is TGTGCCAGCAGCTTCGGCAGGGACTACGAG.

CDR3 sequence reads: CASSPPTSGSFSDTQYF. The part of the CDR3 DNA that was read is TGTGCCAGCTCACCCCCTACTAGCGGGAGTTTTTCAGATACG. V and J are TRBV18 and TRBJ2-3, with 11 bases matching TRBD2. The read comes to an end 3 residues before the CDR3 does, leaving the germline J gene to fill in the end. The J segment lost 4 bases and the V segment lost 3 bases, leaving 9 bases of the junction unmatched. The CDR3 has 17 amino acids. Per the germline V gene, CDR1 is KGHSH and CDR2 is LQKENI.

For this clone: The read falls 3 residues short of the CDR3 end, and the missing part is taken from the germline J gene. The chain is built from TRBV5-5 and TRBJ1-1, with TRBD1 matching 8 bases. The CDR3 contains 15 residues. CDR1 SGHKS and CDR2 YYEKEE come from the germline V gene (reference sequence). V gave up 0 bases and J gave up 6 bases; unmatched junction bases: 7. CDR3 region: CASSLVSGGWAEAFF. The CDR3 DNA, read in part, is TGTGCCAGCAGCTTGGTTTCAGGGGGCTGGGCTGAA.

To note about this clone: The read ends 3 residues shy of where the CDR3 ends; the end is completed using the germline J gene. The chain employs TRBV19 and TRBJ2-3; the D gene is possibly TRBD2 (6 bases). The CDR3 is 17 amino acids. Germline lookup yields CDR1 LNHDA and CDR2 SQIVND (reference sequence). Trimming took 3 bases from V and 2 from J, leaving 18 bases between them. The sequenced CDR3 bases are TGTGCCAGTAGTATTATTGGGGCGGGGTGGAACACAGATACG. It codes for CASSIIGAGWNTDT. Given in full, the CDR3 is CASSIIGAGWNTDTQYF. Full variable domain (outside the CDR3, taken from reference TRBV19 and TRBJ2-3): DGGITQSPKYLFRKEGQNVTLSCEQNLNHDAMYWYRQDPGQGLRLIYYSQIVNDFQKGDIAEGYSVSREKKESFPLTVTSAQKNPTAFYLCASSIIGAGWNTDTQYFGPGTRLTVL.

Worth noting for this clone: Read sequence stops 3 residues before the CDR3 end, and the germline J gene provides the missing end. This sequence joins TRBV6-2 or TRBV6-3 and TRBJ2-7, with D unresolved. The germline CDR1 and CDR2 sequences are MNHEY and SVGEGT. V gave up 8 bases and J gave up 5 bases, with 19 bases separating them. The CDR3 has 14 residues. The CDR3 sequence is CASSRIGRPDEQYF. The sequenced CDR3 bases are TGTGCCAGCTCCCGGATTGGGCGCCCCGACGAG.

Partial CDR3 DNA: TGTGCCAGTACTCGACAGAACACTGAA. It yields the protein CASTRQNTE. The entire CDR3 is CASTRQNTEAFF. J is TRBJ1-1 and V is TRBV19; D ambiguous. The read halts 3 residues ahead of the CDR3 end, with the missing end drawn from the germline J gene. In germline, CDR1 is LNHDA, CDR2 SQIVND (reference sequence). This CDR3 comprises 12 residues. V lost 7 bases and J lost 1, with 7 bases in between.

Note on this clone: Read sequence stops 3 residues before the CDR3 end, and the germline J gene provides the missing end. The rearrangement uses TRBV20-1 and TRBJ2-1, with a weak D call TRBD1 (6 bases). The CDR3 loop spans 17 amino acids. Trimming stripped 3 bases from V and 4 bases from J, with 22 bases between. CDR1 is DFQATT and CDR2 is SNEGSKA in the germline V gene (reference sequence). The CDR3 sequence: CSASFPGHSSPYNEQFF. The covered CDR3 bases are TGCAGTGCTAGTTTCCCGGGACATTCTAGCCCATACAATGAG.

The DNA read from the CDR3 is TGTGCCAGCTCAGACGGCACGGGGTCGTGGCAGCCC. Translating gives CASSDGTGSWQP. The whole CDR3 protein reads CASSDGTGSWQPQHF. The J gene is TRBJ1-5, the V gene TRBV18; D is ambiguous. The read halts 3 residues ahead of the CDR3 end, with the missing end drawn from the germline J gene. Trimming stripped 5 bases from V and 7 bases from J, with 18 bases between. Germline values: CDR1 KGHSH, CDR2 LQKENI. The CDR3 spans 15 residues.

With respect to this clone: The read ends 3 residues early relative to the CDR3; the germline J gene fills the gap. The V gene is TRBV19, the J gene TRBJ1-1; no reliable D call. This CDR3 has 14 amino acids. V was clipped by 5 bases and J by 0 bases, with 10 bases between them. CDR1 and CDR2 from the germline V gene are LNHDA and SQIVND (reference sequence). CDR3: CASSVSSVNTEAFF. The DNA read from the CDR3 is TGTGCCAGTAGTGTCTCGTCAGTGAACACTGAA.

A note on this clone: The CDR3 goes on 3 residues after the read ends, and that part is filled in from the germline J gene. The chain joins TRBV7-2 to TRBJ1-3; D gene uncertain. CDR1 SGHTA and CDR2 FQGNSA come from the germline V gene. This CDR3 has 15 amino acids. The V gene lost 4 bases and the J gene lost 1 base, with 11 bases spanning the gap. The CDR3 spells CASSSHLGSGNTIYF. CDR3 DNA (partial): TGTGCCAGCAGCTCTCACCTCGGGTCTGGAAACACC.

Details on this clone: The read comes to an end 3 residues before the CDR3 does, leaving the germline J gene to fill in the end. The genes are TRBV20-1 and TRBJ2-1, with 9 nucleotides matching TRBD2. Germline V gene sequence: CDR1 DFQATT, CDR2 SNEGSKA (reference sequence). This CDR3 is built from 13 residues. Incomplete CDR3 DNA: TGCATCGCGGGAGGGCCTCCCTACAATGAG. Its translation: CIAGGPPYNE. In full, the CDR3 reads CIAGGPPYNEQFF.

A note on this clone: The CDR3 is cut off 3 residues early in the read; its end comes from the germline J gene. The chain carries TRBV7-3 and TRBJ2-3; D might be TRBD1 (5 bases). Germline V gene data show CDR1 as SGHTA and CDR2 as FQGTGA. Trimming stripped 6 bases from V and 5 bases from J, with 15 bases between. The CDR3 loop spans 14 amino acids. Partial CDR3 DNA: TGTGCCAGCAGTGGGGCAGGCCCCGTAGATACG. It translates to CASSGAGPVDT. The entire CDR3 sequence reads CASSGAGPVDTQYF.

A note on this clone: The read ends 3 residues before the CDR3 terminus; that terminus is restored from the germline J gene. V and J are TRBV11-3 and TRBJ2-3, with 8 nucleotides matching TRBD1. CDR1 is SGHNT and CDR2 is YENEEA in the germline V gene. This CDR3 is built from 13 residues. The covered CDR3 bases are TGTGCCAGCAGCGACCGGACAGGGAGGACG. This encodes CASSDRTGRT. The CDR3, in full, reads CASSDRTGRTQYF.

With respect to this clone: The sequenced fragment ends 3 residues before the CDR3 boundary, so the rest is inferred from the germline J gene. V is TRBV20-1 and J is TRBJ2-5; the D gene could be TRBD1 or TRBD2 (6 bases each). The CDR3 length is 15 residues. Germline CDR1 DFQATT, CDR2 SNEGSKA (reference sequence). The V end was cut by 4 bases, the J end by 2 bases, with 17 bases between. Here the CDR3 reads CSANGGGGVQETQYF. The sequenced CDR3 bases are TGCAGTGCTAATGGTGGAGGGGGTGTACAAGAGACC.

Worth noting for this clone: Read data end 3 residues before the CDR3 end; the end is taken from the germline J gene. V gene TRBV5-1 combines with J gene TRBJ2-5; 8 bases agree with TRBD2. V dropped 4 bases and J dropped 7; count of bases not matched to a gene: 12. CDR1 is SGHRS, CDR2 YFSETQ, per germline. The CDR3 is made up of 15 amino acids. CDR3 in amino acids: CASSATGTSRGTQYF. The sequenced CDR3 bases are TGCGCCAGCAGCGCCACCGGGACTAGTAGGGGGACC. Full variable domain (missing parts from reference TRBV5-1 and TRBJ2-5): KAGVTQTPRYLIKTRGQQVTLSCSPISGHRSVSWYQQTPGQGLQFLFEYFSETQRNKGNFPGRFSGRQFSNSRSEMNVSTLELGDSALYLCASSATGTSRGTQYFGPGTRLLVL.

Comments on this clone: The read gets to within 3 residues of the CDR3 end, and the germline J gene fills in the rest. The V gene is TRBV2, the J gene TRBJ2-3; D is possibly TRBD1 (6 bases). Per germline, CDR1 SNHLY and CDR2 FYNNEI. The V end was cut by 6 bases, the J end by 3 bases, with 13 bases between. This CDR3 region has 14 residues. CDR3 region: CASSPQGWTDTQYF. The CDR3 DNA, read in part, is TGTGCCAGCAGCCCACAGGGTTGGACAGATACG.

Turning to this clone: The read ends 3 residues shy of where the CDR3 ends; the end is completed using the germline J gene. This sequence joins TRBV18 and TRBJ1-1; D not certain. V was clipped by 4 bases and J by 0 bases, with 6 bases between them. The CDR3 has 13 amino acids. Germline V gene lookup returns CDR1 KGHSH and CDR2 LQKENI. The CDR3 DNA, read in part, is TGTGCCAGCTCACTACAGTTGAACACTGAA. Its protein product is CASSLQLNTE. In full, the CDR3 is CASSLQLNTEAFF.

On this clone: Read sequence stops 3 residues before the CDR3 end, and the germline J gene provides the missing end. This chain uses TRBV20-1 with TRBJ2-7; D may be TRBD1 (5 bases). V was trimmed by 2 bases and J by 0 bases, leaving 11 bases between them. This CDR3 has 14 residues. Germline loops: CDR1 DFQATT, CDR2 SNEGSKA (reference sequence). The sequenced part of the CDR3 DNA is TGCAGTGCTAGACGGACATACAGCTCCTACGAG. Its protein product is CSARRTYSSYE. The whole CDR3 reads CSARRTYSSYEQYF.

To note about this clone: With the read ending 3 residues before the CDR3 end, the germline J gene is used to fill in that end. V and J are TRBV7-8 and TRBJ2-1; D perhaps matches TRBD2 (6 bases). Germline CDR1 is SGHVS and CDR2 is FQNEAQ. Trimming removed 5 bases from V and 2 bases from J, with 16 bases in between. The CDR3 loop spans 16 amino acids. The CDR3 DNA, read in part, is TGTGCCAGCAGCCTACGCGGTAGCGGAGCCTACAATGAG. Protein: CASSLRGSGAYNE. In full, the CDR3 is CASSLRGSGAYNEQFF. Variable domain in full (rest from reference TRBV7-8 and TRBJ2-1): GAGVSQSPRYKVAKRGQDVALRCDPISGHVSLFWYQQALGQGPEFLTYFQNEAQLDKSGLPSDRFFAERPEGSVSTLKIQRTQQEDSAVYLCASSLRGSGAYNEQFFGPGTRLTVL.

About this clone itself: The read ends 3 residues early relative to the CDR3; the germline J gene fills the gap. The chain links TRBV3-1 (or the pseudogene TRBV3-2) to TRBJ2-1; D unclear. Trimming took 0 bases from V and 3 from J, leaving 12 bases between them. CDR1 is LGHDT and CDR2 is YNNKEL in the germline V gene (reference sequence). The CDR3 contains 16 residues. The CDR3 bases that were read are TGTGCCAGCAGCCAAGATGGCCTAGTTGTCTACAATGAG. Translation gives CASSQDGLVVYNE. The whole CDR3 sequence reads CASSQDGLVVYNEQFF.

Turning to this clone: Read sequence stops 3 residues before the CDR3 end, and the germline J gene provides the missing end. This sequence joins TRBV7-2 and TRBJ2-7; a weak D match, TRBD1 (6 bases). The CDR3 has 15 amino acids. Trimming removed 5 bases at V and 4 bases at J, with 18 bases between. Germline CDR1 is SGHTA and CDR2 is FQGNSA. The CDR3 DNA, read in part, is TGTGCCAGCAGCCCGGACCGAGGGGGTATTTACGAG. Protein sequence: CASSPDRGGIYE. The whole CDR3 is CASSPDRGGIYEQYF.

Comments on this clone: The sequence runs out 3 residues before the end of the CDR3; the remainder is reconstructed from the germline J gene. This chain links TRBV5-1 with TRBJ2-1; the D gene is possibly TRBD2 (5 bases). Looked up from germline, CDR1 is SGHRS and CDR2 is YFSETQ. The CDR3 length is 12 residues. V lost 0 bases and J lost 9, with 7 bases in between. CDR3 bases read: TGCGCCAGCAGCTTGGACGAGGGTGAG. Its protein is CASSLDEGE. The full CDR3 is CASSLDEGEQFF.

As for this clone: The CDR3 end lies 3 residues beyond the end of the read and is filled in from the germline J gene. The rearrangement joins TRBV5-1 to TRBJ2-1, with D perhaps TRBD2 (6 bases). The CDR3 length is 13 residues. From germline, CDR1 is SGHRS and CDR2 YFSETQ. V was clipped by 0 bases and J by 9 bases, with 10 bases between them. CDR3 region: CASSLGDSGEQFF. The DNA read from the CDR3 is TGCGCCAGCAGCTTGGGGGACTCCGGTGAG. Supplemented by reference TRBV5-1 and TRBJ2-1, the full variable domain reads KAGVTQTPRYLIKTRGQQVTLSCSPISGHRSVSWYQQTPGQGLQFLFEYFSETQRNKGNFPGRFSGRQFSNSRSEMNVSTLELGDSALYLCASSLGDSGEQFFGPGTRLTVL.

Concerning this clone: The read finishes 3 residues shy of the CDR3 end, and the germline J gene is used to complete it. The V call is TRBV5-1, the J call TRBJ1-6; TRBD1 matches at 8 bases. The CDR3 sequence is 14 residues long. V was clipped by 6 bases and J by 7 bases; unmatched bases: 6. Per the germline V gene, CDR1 is SGHRS and CDR2 is YFSETQ. The CDR3 loop is CASKMTGVNSPLHF. The covered CDR3 bases are TGCGCCAGCAAGATGACAGGGGTCAATTCACCC.

About this clone itself: The CDR3 end lies 3 residues beyond the end of the read and is filled in from the germline J gene. The chain links TRBV7-6 to TRBJ1-5; D perhaps matches TRBD1 (6 bases). With 0 bases removed from V and 1 base from J, the gap between germline ends came to 16 bases. CDR1 is SGHVS and CDR2 is FNYEAQ in the germline V gene. The CDR3 extends over 18 amino acids. The CDR3 loop reads CASSLAIQGLGSNQPQHF. Partial CDR3 DNA: TGTGCCAGCAGCTTAGCAATACAGGGATTAGGGAGCAATCAGCCC.

In regard to this clone: The read falls 3 residues short of the CDR3 end, and the missing part is taken from the germline J gene. V is TRBV29-1 and J is TRBJ2-3; a possible D gene is TRBD2 (6 bases). Deletions cut 2 bases from V and 2 bases from J, with 23 bases between. The CDR3 runs 18 residues. Germline lookup yields CDR1 SQVTM and CDR2 ANQGSEA. Incomplete CDR3 DNA: TGCAGCGTTGAACGCGGCGGGGAGAGGTACTCCATCACAGATACG. Its protein is CSVERGGERYSITDT. The full CDR3 reads CSVERGGERYSITDTQYF.